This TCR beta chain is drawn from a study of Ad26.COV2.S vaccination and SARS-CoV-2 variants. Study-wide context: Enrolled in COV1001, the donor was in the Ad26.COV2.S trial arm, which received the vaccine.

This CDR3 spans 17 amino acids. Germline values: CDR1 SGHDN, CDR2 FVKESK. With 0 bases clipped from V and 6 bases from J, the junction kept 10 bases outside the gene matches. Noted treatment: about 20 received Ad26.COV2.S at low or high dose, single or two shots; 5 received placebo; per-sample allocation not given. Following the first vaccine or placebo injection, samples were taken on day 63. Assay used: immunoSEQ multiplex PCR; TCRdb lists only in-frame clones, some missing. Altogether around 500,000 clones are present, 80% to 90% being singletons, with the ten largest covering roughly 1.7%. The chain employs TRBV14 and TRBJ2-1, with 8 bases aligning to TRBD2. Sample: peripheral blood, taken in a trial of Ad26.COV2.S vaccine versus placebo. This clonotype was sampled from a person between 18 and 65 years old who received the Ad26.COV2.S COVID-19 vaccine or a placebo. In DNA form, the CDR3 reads TGTGCCAGCAGCCAAGAATCCCTACTAGCGGACTCCAATGAGCAGTTCTTC. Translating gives CASSQESLLADSNEQFF.